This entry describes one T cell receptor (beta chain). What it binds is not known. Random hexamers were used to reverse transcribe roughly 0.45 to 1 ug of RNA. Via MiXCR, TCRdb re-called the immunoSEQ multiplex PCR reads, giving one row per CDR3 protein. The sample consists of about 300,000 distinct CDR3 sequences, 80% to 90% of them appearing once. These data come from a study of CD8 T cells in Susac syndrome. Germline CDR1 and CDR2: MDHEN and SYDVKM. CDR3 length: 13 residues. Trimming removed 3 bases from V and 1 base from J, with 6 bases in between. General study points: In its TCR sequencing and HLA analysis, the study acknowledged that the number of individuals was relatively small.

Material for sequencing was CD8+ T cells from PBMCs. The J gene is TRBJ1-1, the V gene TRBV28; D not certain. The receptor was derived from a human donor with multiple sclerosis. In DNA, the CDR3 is TGTGCCAGCAGTTTCCCAGGGAACACTGAAGCTTTCTTT. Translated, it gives CASSFPGNTEAFF.